This T cell receptor beta chain is drawn from a study of blood T cell repertoires in COVID-19. The CDR3 consists of 16 residues. Between the trimmed V and J ends, which lost 3 bases and 0 bases, there was a span of 13 bases. The germline gives CDR1 SGDLS, CDR2 YYNGEE. Repertoires were generated with immunoSEQ multiplex PCR, while TCRdb's copy carries only in-frame clones and drops some. This table has about 220,000 clones, roughly 82% appearing once. The specimen sequenced was peripheral blood. This chain joins TRBV9 and TRBJ1-3; D gene unclear. The clonotype was recovered from a woman aged 70 to 79 with acute or convalescent COVID-19. The CDR3 is CASSAVGLTSGNTIYF. The CDR3 bases are TGTGCCAGCAGCGCGGTCGGACTCACCTCTGGAAACACCATATATTTT.